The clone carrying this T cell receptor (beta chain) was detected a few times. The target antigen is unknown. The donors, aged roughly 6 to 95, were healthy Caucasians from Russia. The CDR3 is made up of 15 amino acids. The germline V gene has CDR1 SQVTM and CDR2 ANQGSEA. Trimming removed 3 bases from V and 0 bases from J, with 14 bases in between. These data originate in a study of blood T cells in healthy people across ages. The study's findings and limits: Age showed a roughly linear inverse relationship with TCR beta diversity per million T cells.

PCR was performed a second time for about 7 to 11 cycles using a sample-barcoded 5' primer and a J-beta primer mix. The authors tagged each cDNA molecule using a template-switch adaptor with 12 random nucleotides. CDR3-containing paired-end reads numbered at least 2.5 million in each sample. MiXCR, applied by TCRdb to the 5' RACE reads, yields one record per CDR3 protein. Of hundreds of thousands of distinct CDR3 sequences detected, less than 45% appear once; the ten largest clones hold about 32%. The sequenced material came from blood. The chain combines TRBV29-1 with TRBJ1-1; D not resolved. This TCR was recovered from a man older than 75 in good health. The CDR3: CSVDVGRLMNTEAFF. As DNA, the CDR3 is TGCAGCGTTGATGTCGGCAGGCTCATGAACACTGAAGCTTTCTTT.